This T cell receptor beta chain was observed in a study of cytomegalovirus exposure and HLA in healthy donors. Findings of the study overall: The study listed 150 to 200 cytomegalovirus-associated TCR beta chains. V- and J-gene trimming in TCR beta was tied to a missense DCLRE1C variant by an analysis performed later.

Comments on this clone: The antigen is unknown.

The PCR used 60 Vbeta and 13 Jbeta primers. Sequenced by immunoSEQ multiplex PCR; TCRdb stores in-frame clones only, minus some. The data contain tens of thousands of clones, about 85% of them seen just once; the ten biggest clones take up roughly 15%. The CDR3 covers 16 residues. V dropped 1 base and J dropped 4; count of bases not matched to a gene: 7. CDR1 SGDLS and CDR2 YYNGEE come from the germline V gene. The sample comprised PBMCs. This chain joins TRBV9 and TRBJ1-2, with 10 bases lining up with TRBD1. The TCR comes from a woman in her forties in good health and CMV-seropositive. DNA for the CDR3: TGTGCCAGCAGCGTACTGGACAGGGGGAACTCCTATGGCTACACCTTC. Translating gives CASSVLDRGNSYGYTF.